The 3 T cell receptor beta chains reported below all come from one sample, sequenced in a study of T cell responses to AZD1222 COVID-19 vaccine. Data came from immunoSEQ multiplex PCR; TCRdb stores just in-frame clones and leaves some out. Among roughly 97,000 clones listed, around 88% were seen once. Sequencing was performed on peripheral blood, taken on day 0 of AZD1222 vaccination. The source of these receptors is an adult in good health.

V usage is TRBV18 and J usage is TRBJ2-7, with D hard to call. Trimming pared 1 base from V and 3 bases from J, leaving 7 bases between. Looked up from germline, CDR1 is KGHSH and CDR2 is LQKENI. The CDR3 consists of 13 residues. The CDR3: CASSPRDLYEQYF. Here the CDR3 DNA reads TGTGCCAGCTCACCACGAGACCTCTACGAGCAGTACTTC.

The chain's CDR3 is CASGLVPGAGYSNQPQHF. The CDR3 nucleotides are TGTGCTAGTGGTTTGGTACCGGGGGCCGGGTATAGCAATCAGCCCCAGCATTTT. The rearrangement joins TRBV12-5 to TRBJ1-5, with D possibly being TRBD1 (6 bases). Trimming cost V 0 bases and J 0 bases, with 15 bases left between them. The germline gives CDR1 LGHNT, CDR2 FRNRAP. The CDR3 totals 18 residues.

The CDR3 spells CASSPSFGETQYF. The CDR3 DNA sequence: TGTGCCAGCAGCCCCAGCTTCGGGGAGACCCAGTACTTC. The V and J genes are TRBV7-9 and TRBJ2-5; D gene ambiguous. Deletions cut 5 bases from V and 5 bases from J, with 12 bases between. This CDR3 has 13 residues. Germline CDR1 is SEHNR and CDR2 is FQNEAQ (reference sequence).